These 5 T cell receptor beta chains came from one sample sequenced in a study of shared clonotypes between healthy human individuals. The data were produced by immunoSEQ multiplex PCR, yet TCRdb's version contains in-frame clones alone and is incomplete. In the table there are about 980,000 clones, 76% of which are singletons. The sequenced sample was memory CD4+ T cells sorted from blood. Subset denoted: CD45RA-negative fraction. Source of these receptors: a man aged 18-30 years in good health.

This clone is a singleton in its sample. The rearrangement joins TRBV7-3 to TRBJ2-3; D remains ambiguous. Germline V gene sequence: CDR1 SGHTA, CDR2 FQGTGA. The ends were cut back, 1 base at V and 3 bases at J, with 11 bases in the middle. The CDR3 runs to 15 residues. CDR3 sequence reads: CASSLMGRGTDTQYF. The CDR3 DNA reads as TGTGCCAGCAGCTTAATGGGCAGAGGAACAGATACGCAGTATTTT.

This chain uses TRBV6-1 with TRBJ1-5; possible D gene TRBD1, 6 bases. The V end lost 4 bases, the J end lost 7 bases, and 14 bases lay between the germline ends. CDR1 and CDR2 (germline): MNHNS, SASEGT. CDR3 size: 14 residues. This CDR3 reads CASSGQGKWQPQHF. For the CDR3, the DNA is TGTGCCAGCAGTGGGCAGGGGAAGTGGCAGCCCCAGCATTTT.

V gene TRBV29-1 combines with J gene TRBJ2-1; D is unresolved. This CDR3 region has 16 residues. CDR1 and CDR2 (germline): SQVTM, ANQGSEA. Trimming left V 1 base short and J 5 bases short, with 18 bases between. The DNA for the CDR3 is TGCAGCGTTGAAGGGGTCGTGTGGGCCTGGGACAATGAGCAGTTCTTC. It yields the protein CSVEGVVWAWDNEQFF.

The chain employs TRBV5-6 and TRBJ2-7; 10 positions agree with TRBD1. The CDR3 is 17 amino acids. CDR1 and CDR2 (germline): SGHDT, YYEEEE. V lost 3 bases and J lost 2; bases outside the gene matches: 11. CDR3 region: CASSSGQGLLWPYEQYF. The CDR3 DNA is TGTGCCAGCAGCTCGGGACAGGGGTTACTTTGGCCCTACGAGCAGTACTTC.

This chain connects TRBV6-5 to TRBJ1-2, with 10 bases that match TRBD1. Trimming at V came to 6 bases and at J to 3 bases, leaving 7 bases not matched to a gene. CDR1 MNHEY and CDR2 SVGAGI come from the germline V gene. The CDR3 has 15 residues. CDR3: CASRRTGGYDYGYTF. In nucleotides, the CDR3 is TGTGCCAGCAGGCGGACAGGGGGGTACGACTATGGCTACACCTTC.